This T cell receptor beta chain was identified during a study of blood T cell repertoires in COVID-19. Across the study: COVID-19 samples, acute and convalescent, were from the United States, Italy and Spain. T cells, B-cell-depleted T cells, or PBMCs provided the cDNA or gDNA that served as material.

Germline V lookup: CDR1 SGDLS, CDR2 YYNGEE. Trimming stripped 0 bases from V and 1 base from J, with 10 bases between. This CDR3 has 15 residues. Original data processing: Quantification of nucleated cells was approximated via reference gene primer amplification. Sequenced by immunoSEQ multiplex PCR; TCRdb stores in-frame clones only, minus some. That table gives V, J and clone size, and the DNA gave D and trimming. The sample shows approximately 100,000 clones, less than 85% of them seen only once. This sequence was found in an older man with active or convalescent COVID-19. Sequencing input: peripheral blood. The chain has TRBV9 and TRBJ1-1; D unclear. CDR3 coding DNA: TGTGCCAGCAGCGTAGCAGGAGGTACGAACACTGAAGCTTTCTTT. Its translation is CASSVAGGTNTEAFF.